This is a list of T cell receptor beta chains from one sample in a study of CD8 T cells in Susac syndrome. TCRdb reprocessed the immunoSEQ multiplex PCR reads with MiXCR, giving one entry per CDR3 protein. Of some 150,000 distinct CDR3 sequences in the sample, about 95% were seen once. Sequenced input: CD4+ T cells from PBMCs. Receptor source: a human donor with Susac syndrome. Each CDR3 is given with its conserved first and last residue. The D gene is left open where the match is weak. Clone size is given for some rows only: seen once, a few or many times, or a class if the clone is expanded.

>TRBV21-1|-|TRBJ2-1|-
TGTGCCAACCTACGACAGGGGGGGTATTGTGAGCAGTTCTTC
CANLRQGGYCEQFF
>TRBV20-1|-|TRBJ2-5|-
TGCAGTGCTAGTCTCGCGGGGACCCCGGAGACCCAGTACTTC
CSASLAGTPETQYF
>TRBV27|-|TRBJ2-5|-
TGTGCCAGCAGTTCAACCAAGACAGGGAGGGAGACCCAGTACTTC
CASSSTKTGRETQYF
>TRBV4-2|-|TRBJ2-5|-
TGTGCCAGCAGCCCGGGCCCCGCGGAGACCCAGTACTTC
CASSPGPAETQYF
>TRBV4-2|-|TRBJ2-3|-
TGTGCCAGCAGCCCCCTGGACCAAGCGGGCACAGATACGCAGTATTTT
CASSPLDQAGTDTQYF
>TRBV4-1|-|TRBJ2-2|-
TGCGCCAGCAGCCCTTTGGCCACCGGGGAGCTGTTTTTT
CASSPLATGELFF
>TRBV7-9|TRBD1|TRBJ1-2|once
TGTGCCAGCAGCCAGCCGGGACAGGGAGGCTATGGCTACACCTTC
CASSQPGQGGYGYTF
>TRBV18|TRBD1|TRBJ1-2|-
TGTGCCAGCTCACCCACAGGGGGCGTCAACTATGGCTACACCTTC
CASSPTGGVNYGYTF
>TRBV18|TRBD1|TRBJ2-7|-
TGTGCCAGCTCACCTGACAGGGCCGAGCAGTACTTC
CASSPDRAEQYF
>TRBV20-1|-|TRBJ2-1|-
TGCAGTGCTAGGGCCAGAGGACTATACAATGAGCAGTTCTTC
CSARARGLYNEQFF
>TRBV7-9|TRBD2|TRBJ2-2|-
TGTGCCAGCACGGGTCTCGGGGGGATGAACACCGGGGAGCTGTTTTTT
CASTGLGGMNTGELFF
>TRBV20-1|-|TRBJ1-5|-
TGCAGTGCTAGGGCTTCGGGCGGAGGGTTCAATCAGCCCCAGCATTTT
CSARASGGGFNQPQHF
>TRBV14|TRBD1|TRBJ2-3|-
TGTGCCAGCAGCCAGACGACCAGGGGGCGCACAGATACGCAGTATTTT
CASSQTTRGRTDTQYF
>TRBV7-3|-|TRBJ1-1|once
TGTGCCAGCAGCCCCATCCCCTCACGGACCGGATTCAAAGAAGCTTTCTTT
CASSPIPSRTGFKEAFF
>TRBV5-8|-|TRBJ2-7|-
TGTGCCAGCAGCGCCTTCTACGAGCAGTACTTC
CASSAFYEQYF
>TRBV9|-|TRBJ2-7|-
TGTGCCAGCAGCCCACAACCCCTCGGGGACGAGCAGTACTTC
CASSPQPLGDEQYF
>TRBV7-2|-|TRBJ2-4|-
TGTGCCAGCAGCTCTCAGGGGATGGGAATTCAGTACTTC
CASSSQGMGIQYF
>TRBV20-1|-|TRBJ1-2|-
TGCAGTGCGTTAGAGGGGCCCTATGGCTACACCTTC
CSALEGPYGYTF
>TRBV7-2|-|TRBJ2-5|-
TGTGCCAGCAGCCCCCTAGTACGGACCCAGCGACAGACCCAGTACTTC
CASSPLVRTQRQTQYF
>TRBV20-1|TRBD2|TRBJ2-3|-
TGCAGTGCCCACCCCTCACTAGCGGGTTCAGATACGCAGTATTTT
CSAHPSLAGSDTQYF
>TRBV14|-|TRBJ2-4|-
TGTGCCAGCAGCCAAGTGAGTGTAGCCAAAAACATTCAGTACTTC
CASSQVSVAKNIQYF
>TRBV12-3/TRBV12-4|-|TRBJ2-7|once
TGTGCCAGCAGTCCAAACCTATTTTACGAGCAGTACTTC
CASSPNLFYEQYF
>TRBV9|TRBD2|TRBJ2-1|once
TGTGCCAGCAGCCCATCAAGCCGACTAGCGGGTCCGAGCTCCTACAATGAGCAGTTCTTC
CASSPSSRLAGPSSYNEQFF
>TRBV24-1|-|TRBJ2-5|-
TGTGCCACCAGTGACGGGACGCGTGGGGAGACCCAGTACTTC
CATSDGTRGETQYF
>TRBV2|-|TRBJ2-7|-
TGTGCCAGCACCCAGCAAGAGCAGTACTTC
CASTQQEQYF
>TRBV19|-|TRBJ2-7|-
TGTGCCAGTAGTGGACCACGCGAGCAGTACTTC
CASSGPREQYF
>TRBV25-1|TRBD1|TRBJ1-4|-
TGTGCCAGCAGTGAACAGGGGGCATCGACTAATGAAAAACTGTTTTTT
CASSEQGASTNEKLFF
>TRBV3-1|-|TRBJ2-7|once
TGTGCCAGCAGGGAGAAGCCCTCAAACTTATACGAGCAGTACTTC
CASREKPSNLYEQYF
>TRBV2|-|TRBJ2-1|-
TGTGCCAGCAGCTTTCTCAGAAGCTCCTACAATGAGCAGTTCTTC
CASSFLRSSYNEQFF
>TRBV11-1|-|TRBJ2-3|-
TGTGCCAGCAGCCCGTCGACAGGCACAGATACGCAGTATTTT
CASSPSTGTDTQYF
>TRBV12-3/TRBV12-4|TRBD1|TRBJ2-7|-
TGTGCCAGCAGAGGGACAGGGGGCAGGTACGAGCAGTACTTC
CASRGTGGRYEQYF
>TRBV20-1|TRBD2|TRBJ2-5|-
TGCAGTGCTGCTCAGCTAGCGGGACAAGAGACCCAGTACTTC
CSAAQLAGQETQYF
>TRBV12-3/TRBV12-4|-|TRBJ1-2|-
TGTGCCAGCAGCATCAGGGATTCTGGCTACACCTTC
CASSIRDSGYTF
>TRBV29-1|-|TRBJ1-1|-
TGCAGCGTTGAAGGTGGGCGGGCGACTGAAGCTTTCTTT
CSVEGGRATEAFF
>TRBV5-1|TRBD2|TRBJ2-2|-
TGCGCCAGCAGCTTTAGCGGGGCCTACACCGGGGAGCTGTTTTTT
CASSFSGAYTGELFF
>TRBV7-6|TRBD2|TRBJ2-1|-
TGTGCCAGCAGCTTAGGGGCGGGGGGGCTTAATGAGCAGTTCTTC
CASSLGAGGLNEQFF
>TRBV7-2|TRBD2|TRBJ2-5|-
TGTGCCAGCACCCTAAGGGCTAGCGGGGGGTGGAGGCAAGAGACCCAGTACTTC
CASTLRASGGWRQETQYF
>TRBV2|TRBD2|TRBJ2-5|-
TGTGCCAGCAGTGACGGGGGGGCCGGTGAGACCCAGTACTTC
CASSDGGAGETQYF
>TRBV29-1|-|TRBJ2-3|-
TGCAGCGTGAGTGCAGGGGGCACAGATACGCAGTATTTT
CSVSAGGTDTQYF
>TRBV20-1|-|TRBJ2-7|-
TGCAGTGTCAGCGGCCCCTACGAGCAGTACTTC
CSVSGPYEQYF
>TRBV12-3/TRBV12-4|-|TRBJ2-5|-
TGTGCCAGCAGTTTGGGCGGCGAACAAGAGACCCAGTACTTC
CASSLGGEQETQYF
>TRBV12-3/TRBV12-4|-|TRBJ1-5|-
TGTGCCAGCAGCCAGGGACACGCCAATCAGCCCCAGCATTTT
CASSQGHANQPQHF
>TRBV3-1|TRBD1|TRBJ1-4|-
TGTGCCAGCAGCCAAGCGACAGGGGAAAAACTGTTTTTT
CASSQATGEKLFF
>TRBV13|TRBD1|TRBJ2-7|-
TGTGCCAGCAGCCCAGAGGGACAGGGGAACCGGTACGAGCAGTACTTC
CASSPEGQGNRYEQYF
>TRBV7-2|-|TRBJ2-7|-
TGTGCCAGCAGCTTCCGGACTTTCGGAGAGCAGTACTTC
CASSFRTFGEQYF
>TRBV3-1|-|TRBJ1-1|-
TGTGCCAGCAGCCAAATGGAAGGCGCTGAAGCTTTCTTT
CASSQMEGAEAFF
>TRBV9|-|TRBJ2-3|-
TGTGCCAGCAGCGTAGATGGGAGTAGCACAGATACGCAGTATTTT
CASSVDGSSTDTQYF
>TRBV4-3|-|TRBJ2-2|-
TGCGCCAGCAGCCAAGCGGGTCCCGGGGAGCTGTTTTTT
CASSQAGPGELFF
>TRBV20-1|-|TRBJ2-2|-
TGCAGTGCTAGTCGACTAAACACCGGGGAGCTGTTTTTT
CSASRLNTGELFF
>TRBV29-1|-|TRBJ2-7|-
TGCAGCGTGCACGCCGGGTACGAGCAGTACTTC
CSVHAGYEQYF
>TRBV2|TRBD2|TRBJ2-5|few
TGTGCCAGCAGTGGGACTAGCGGGTACCAAGAGACCCAGTACTTC
CASSGTSGYQETQYF
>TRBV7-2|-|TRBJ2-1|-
TGTGCCAGCAGTGGGGCGCGTTACAATGAGCAGTTCTTC
CASSGARYNEQFF
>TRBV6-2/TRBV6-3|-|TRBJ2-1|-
TGTGCCAGCAGTTGGACAAACAATGAGCAGTTCTTC
CASSWTNNEQFF
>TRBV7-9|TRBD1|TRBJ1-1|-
TGTGCCAGCAGCTTACTGGGGACAGGGGGGGCTGAAGCTTTCTTT
CASSLLGTGGAEAFF